The 26 T cell receptor beta chains below come from one sample, sequenced in a study of blood T cell repertoires in COVID-19. Data came from immunoSEQ multiplex PCR; TCRdb stores just in-frame clones and leaves some out. The data contain some 300,000 clones, around 89% of them singletons. The specimen sequenced was PBMCs or T cells enriched from blood (not recorded which). The receptors were sampled from a woman between 55 and 75 years old in a cohort exposed to, infected with or recovered from COVID-19 (not recorded which).

V gene TRBV29-1 combines with J gene TRBJ2-1; 11 bases match TRBD2. From germline, CDR1 is SQVTM and CDR2 ANQGSEA. This CDR3 spans 16 amino acids. J gave up 10 bases and V 3 bases, and 14 bases lay outside the gene matches. CDR3 coding DNA: TGCAGCGTTGACGGGCTAGCGGGAGGTCAGGTAAGGGAGCAGTTCTTC. Encoded protein: CSVDGLAGGQVREQFF.

With regard to this clone: Other DNA sequences from this sample encode an identical CDR3 as well. The chain joins TRBV30 to TRBJ1-5, with D possibly being TRBD1 (6 bases). The CDR3 spans 14 residues. Germline CDR1 and CDR2: GTSNPN and SVGIG (reference sequence). Trimming stripped 0 bases from V and 1 base from J, with 7 bases between. CDR3 in DNA: TGTGCCTGGAGTGTTGGACAGAGCAATCAGCCCCAGCATTTT. Translation: CAWSVGQSNQPQHF.

The V gene is TRBV3-1 (or the pseudogene TRBV3-2), the J gene TRBJ2-7, with 7 nucleotides matching TRBD2. Trimming cost V 3 bases and J 2 bases; bases outside gene matches: 10. CDR1 and CDR2 from the germline V gene are LGHDT and YNNKEL (reference sequence). There are 16 residues in the CDR3. The CDR3 DNA is TGTGCCAGCAGCCAGCGTACGAGCGGGGAAGCCTACGAGCAGTACTTC. Translating it yields CASSQRTSGEAYEQYF.

The chain couples TRBV7-2 to TRBJ1-3, with TRBD1 matching 9 bases. V lost 2 bases, J lost 14 bases, and 4 bases stayed unmatched. The CDR3 consists of 12 residues. Per germline, CDR1 SGHTA and CDR2 FQGNSA. This chain's CDR3 is CASSLRTGVVYF. CDR3 coding DNA: TGTGCCAGCAGCTTAAGGACAGGGGTAGTATATTTT.

V gene TRBV28 combines with J gene TRBJ1-4; D may be TRBD1 (5 bases). The CDR3 loop spans 15 amino acids. Trimming removed 5 bases from V and 8 bases from J, with 18 bases in between. CDR1 is MDHEN and CDR2 is SYDVKM in the germline V gene. CDR3 protein: CASSGQGLVREKLFF. Here the CDR3 DNA reads TGTGCCAGCAGTGGTCAGGGACTCGTTAGGGAAAAACTGTTTTTT.

This clone was counted between two and nine times. The chain recombines TRBV28 with TRBJ2-7; 10 bases align to TRBD1. Germline V gene data show CDR1 as MDHEN and CDR2 as SYDVKM. V was pared by 5 bases and J by 4 bases, with 8 bases of the junction left unmatched. This CDR3 region has 15 residues. DNA for the CDR3: TGTGCCAGCAGTACACCGGGACAGGGGTCGTACGAGCAGTACTTC. It encodes CASSTPGQGSYEQYF.

V usage is TRBV6-5 and J usage is TRBJ2-5, with a possible D match to TRBD1 (8 bases). V was clipped by 6 bases and J by 5 bases, with 19 bases between them. This CDR3 contains 15 residues. CDR1 and CDR2 from the germline V gene are MNHEY and SVGAGI. The CDR3 nucleotides are TGTGCCAGCAGCCTCCGGACAGGGAGGGTGGAGACCCAGTACTTC. It encodes CASSLRTGRVETQYF.

The chain is built from TRBV7-3 and TRBJ2-1; D perhaps matches TRBD1 (5 bases). Germline CDR1 SGHTA, CDR2 FQGTGA. The CDR3 consists of 15 residues. V was cut by 2 bases and J by 9 bases, with 17 bases left in between. The DNA of the CDR3 is TGTGCCAGCAGCTTAGATGCAGGGCTATGGGGTGAGCAGTTCTTC. Amino acid sequence: CASSLDAGLWGEQFF.

The rearrangement joins TRBV5-6 to TRBJ2-5, with 7 bases identical to TRBD1. Germline V gene data show CDR1 as SGHDT and CDR2 as YYEEEE. The CDR3 loop spans 14 amino acids. V trimming: 5 bases; J trimming: 1 base; junction bases outside the gene matches: 5. The CDR3 sequence: CASRMGQFQETQYF. CDR3 DNA sequence: TGTGCCAGCAGAATGGGACAGTTCCAAGAGACCCAGTACTTC.

The rearrangement joins TRBV2 to TRBJ2-3; perhaps TRBD2 as D (6 bases). V dropped 5 bases and J dropped 2 bases, with 14 bases sitting between them. This CDR3 spans 15 amino acids. Germline values: CDR1 SNHLY, CDR2 FYNNEI. For the CDR3, the DNA is TGTGCCAGCAGTTATAGCGGAGACCTCACAGATACGCAGTATTTT. This codes for CASSYSGDLTDTQYF.

This sequence joins TRBV11-2 and TRBJ2-2; 7 bases align to TRBD1. With V trimmed by 6 bases and J by 1 base, 5 bases remained unmatched. CDR3 length: 15 residues. Germline loops: CDR1 SGHAT, CDR2 FQNNGV. The CDR3 DNA follows: TGTGCCAGCAGACGAGGGACAGAGAACACCGGGGAGCTGTTTTTT. It translates to CASRRGTENTGELFF.

The chain is built from TRBV7-6 and TRBJ1-1; 7 bases are a match to TRBD1. This CDR3 region has 14 residues. V shed 5 bases, J shed 5 bases, and the junction held 8 bases outside the gene matches. Germline CDR1 and CDR2: SGHVS and FNYEAQ. The CDR3 reads CASSVRQGGTEAFF. CDR3 nucleotides: TGTGCCAGCAGCGTACGACAGGGTGGGACTGAAGCTTTCTTT.

The V and J genes are TRBV4-2 and TRBJ2-3; TRBD2 aligns across 10 bases. After removal of 3 bases from V and 1 base from J, the junction contained 7 bases not matched to a gene. From germline, CDR1 is LGHNA and CDR2 YNFKEQ. The length of the CDR3 is 17 residues. CDR3 nucleotide sequence: TGTGCCAGCAGCCAGTCCAGTGGGACTAGCGGCACAGATACGCAGTATTTT. This sequence encodes CASSQSSGTSGTDTQYF.

The rearrangement joins TRBV24-1 to TRBJ1-6, with D uncertain. Germline V gene sequence: CDR1 KGHDR, CDR2 SFDVKD. The CDR3 sequence is 12 residues long. The V end was cut by 4 bases, the J end by 8 bases, with 5 bases between. CDR3 in amino acids: CATSDRDSPLHF. The DNA for the CDR3 is TGTGCCACCAGTGACCGTGATTCACCCCTCCACTTT.

On this clone: At the DNA level, this CDR3 is encoded by other sequences in the same sample as well. The chain combines TRBV7-2 with TRBJ1-6; 9 positions match TRBD1. The trim removed 3 bases at V and 5 bases at J, leaving 2 bases unmatched. Germline CDR1 is SGHTA and CDR2 is FQGNSA. CDR3 length: 15 residues. The DNA of the CDR3 is TGTGCCAGCAGCTTCCGGGACAGGGATAATTCACCCCTCCACTTT. This translates into CASSFRDRDNSPLHF.

V gene TRBV6-5 combines with J gene TRBJ1-1; D gene ambiguous. CDR1 and CDR2 (germline): MNHEY, SVGAGI. The V gene lost 4 bases and the J gene lost 0 bases, with 6 bases spanning the gap. The CDR3 has 13 amino acids. CDR3 nucleotide sequence: TGTGCCAGCAGTTTTCCGGTGAACACTGAAGCTTTCTTT. It codes for CASSFPVNTEAFF.

The chain carries TRBV19 and TRBJ2-3; 7 nucleotides line up with TRBD2. CDR3 size: 16 residues. From germline, CDR1 is LNHDA and CDR2 SQIVND (reference sequence). Losses at the gene ends were 2 bases for V and 2 bases for J; bases not matched to a gene: 7. CDR3 sequence: CASSIFVAGPTDTQYF. The CDR3 bases are TGTGCCAGTAGTATATTTGTAGCGGGCCCCACAGATACGCAGTATTTT.

The V and J genes are TRBV2 and TRBJ2-7; 13 nucleotides align to TRBD2. The CDR3 length is 16 residues. The germline V gene has CDR1 SNHLY and CDR2 FYNNEI. Unmatched junction bases numbered 9, after V lost 6 bases and J lost 4 bases. CDR3 sequence reads: CASRGGLAGVVYEQYF. For the CDR3, the DNA is TGTGCCAGCAGAGGTGGACTAGCGGGAGTGGTGTACGAGCAGTACTTC.

The chain uses TRBV7-2 and TRBJ1-6; a weak D match, TRBD1 (5 bases). V gave up 6 bases and J gave up 5 bases, with 17 bases separating them. Germline values: CDR1 SGHTA, CDR2 FQGNSA. The CDR3 is 16 amino acids. CDR3 bases: TGTGCCAGCAGATCCCGCCCGGGAGGGGATAATTCACCCCTCCACTTT. Protein: CASRSRPGGDNSPLHF.

The rearrangement joins TRBV3-1 (or the pseudogene TRBV3-2) to TRBJ2-3, with 7 bases matching TRBD2. Per germline, CDR1 LGHDT and CDR2 YNNKEL (reference sequence). The ends lost 5 bases at V and 4 bases at J; junction bases unmatched: 6. CDR3 length: 14 amino acids. CDR3 sequence (DNA): TGTGCCAGCAGCGGGCAGGGAGGGCCAGATACGCAGTATTTT. Translated, it gives CASSGQGGPDTQYF.

The chain uses TRBV3-1 (or the pseudogene TRBV3-2) and TRBJ1-5; 7 positions match TRBD1. The V and J ends lost 5 bases and 7 bases, in that order; junction bases with no gene match: 8. CDR1 LGHDT and CDR2 YNNKEL come from the germline V gene (reference sequence). This CDR3 comprises 14 residues. In DNA form, the CDR3 reads TGTGCCAGCAGCATTCAGGGGGACGGACAGCCCCAGCATTTT. Residues: CASSIQGDGQPQHF.

This clone appeared a few times. The chain recombines TRBV7-9 with TRBJ2-5, with 10 bases fitting TRBD2. J lost 1 base, V lost 7 bases, and 6 bases had no gene match. The CDR3 sequence is 15 residues long. In germline, CDR1 is SEHNR, CDR2 FQNEAQ (reference sequence). The CDR3 coding sequence is TGTGCCAGCACCCAACTAGCGGGAATCCAAGAGACCCAGTACTTC. Translating it yields CASTQLAGIQETQYF. The variable domain in full, completed from reference TRBV7-9 and TRBJ2-5, reads DTGVSQNPRHKITKRGQNVTFRCDPISEHNRLYWYRQTLGQGPEFLTYFQNEAQLEKSRLLSDRFSAERPKGSFSTLEIQRTEQGDSAMYLCASTQLAGIQETQYFGPGTRLLVL.

This clone was seen a single time. This chain joins TRBV6-5 and TRBJ1-2; TRBD1 matches 7 bases. The CDR3 runs to 13 residues. Looked up from germline, CDR1 is MNHEY and CDR2 is SVGAGI. V gave up 2 bases and J gave up 6 bases; unmatched junction bases: 3. CDR3 nucleotides: TGTGCCAGCAGTTACGACAGGGTAGATGGCTACACCTTC. Translation gives CASSYDRVDGYTF.

This chain uses TRBV28 with TRBJ1-2; D uncertain. Trimming shortened V by 5 bases and J by 2 bases, and 9 bases separated the two germline ends. Germline CDR1 MDHEN, CDR2 SYDVKM. The CDR3 contains 13 residues. CDR3 DNA sequence: TGTGCCAGCAGTCCTCAGGTGAACTATGGCTACACCTTC. The encoded protein is CASSPQVNYGYTF.

The V call is TRBV6-4, the J call TRBJ2-1, with TRBD1 matching over 9 bases. V trimming: 0 bases; J trimming: 6 bases; junction bases outside the gene matches: 6. CDR1 MRHNA and CDR2 SNTAGT come from the germline V gene. The CDR3 runs to 16 residues. Here the CDR3 reads CASSDSPGQGSNEQFF. The CDR3 DNA is TGTGCCAGCAGTGACTCCCCGGGACAGGGTAGCAATGAGCAGTTCTTC.

This clone was counted a single time. The rearrangement links TRBV5-5 to TRBJ1-3; 7 bases align to TRBD1. CDR1 is SGHKS, CDR2 YYEKEE, per germline (reference sequence). The CDR3 extends over 18 amino acids. V dropped 0 bases and J dropped 0; count of bases not matched to a gene: 9. CDR3 in DNA: TGTGCCAGCAGCTTGGCCCGGACAGGTGAAGGCTCTGGAAACACCATATATTTT. This sequence encodes CASSLARTGEGSGNTIYF.